Listed below are T cell receptor beta chains from one sample, sequenced in a study of blood T cell repertoires in COVID-19. TCRdb's copy holds only in-frame clones and misses some; the assay was immunoSEQ multiplex PCR. In the table there are about 87,000 clones, about 71% of which are singletons. The sample taken for sequencing was peripheral blood. The receptors here all came from a woman aged 50 to 60 with acute or convalescent COVID-19. Both conserved end residues are part of each CDR3. D genes are given only for firm matches. Not all rows give a size; the values are once, few, many and, for expanded clones, a class.

abundance	v_gene	d_gene	j_gene	len	CDR3nt	CDR3aa
NA	TRBV5-1	TRBD1	TRBJ1-2	15	TGCGCCAGCAGCTTACAACGGACAGGGAACTATGGCTACACCTTC	CASSLQRTGNYGYTF
NA	TRBV3-1/TRBV3-2	NA	TRBJ1-1	14	TGTGCCAGCAGCCACCTACAGGGAACCACTGAAGCTTTCTTT	CASSHLQGTTEAFF
NA	TRBV20-1	NA	TRBJ1-5	17	TGCAGTGCTAGTGGACCCACCCAGGGATTTGGCAATCAGCCCCAGCATTTT	CSASGPTQGFGNQPQHF
NA	TRBV5-1	NA	TRBJ1-5	13	TGCGCCAGCAGCTTGGATACGGGTCAGCCCCAGCATTTT	CASSLDTGQPQHF
NA	TRBV3-1/TRBV3-2	NA	TRBJ2-5	15	TGTGCCAGCAGCCAAGATACGAGAGTTGTAGAGACCCAGTACTTC	CASSQDTRVVETQYF
NA	TRBV7-2	NA	TRBJ2-7	14	TGTGCCAGCAGCTTATATCGGACATCCTACGAGCAGTACTTC	CASSLYRTSYEQYF
NA	TRBV2	NA	TRBJ2-5	16	TGTGCCAGCAGTGAGTCCCTGATGACAGTCCAAGAGACCCAGTACTTC	CASSESLMTVQETQYF
once	TRBV3-1/TRBV3-2	NA	TRBJ1-1	17	TGTGCCAGCAGCCAAGATGGTGTAGGGGCAGCGGGAACTGAAGCTTTCTTT	CASSQDGVGAAGTEAFF
NA	TRBV27	TRBD1	TRBJ1-1	13	TGTGCCAGCAAGTCAGGGGGGAGAACTGAAGCTTTCTTT	CASKSGGRTEAFF
NA	TRBV6-5	TRBD1	TRBJ2-1	15	TGTGCCAGCAGAGACCCGGGACAGGCGTACAATGAGCAGTTCTTC	CASRDPGQAYNEQFF
NA	TRBV6-4	NA	TRBJ2-6	16	TGTGCCAGCAGTGAATGGTCAGGCTCTGGGGCCAACGTCCTGACTTTC	CASSEWSGSGANVLTF
NA	TRBV7-2	NA	TRBJ1-4	15	TGTGCCAGCAGCTTAGTTCCGGGGGTAAATGAAAAACTGTTTTTT	CASSLVPGVNEKLFF
NA	TRBV4-2	TRBD1	TRBJ2-2	15	TGTGCCAGCAGCCCTTCGACAGGGGACACCGGGGAGCTGTTTTTT	CASSPSTGDTGELFF
NA	TRBV28	NA	TRBJ1-1	14	TGTGCCAGCAGTTCCGGACAGCTCGTCACTGAAGCTTTCTTT	CASSSGQLVTEAFF
few	TRBV7-9	NA	TRBJ1-1	13	TGTGCCAGCAGCTTAATCATGAACACTGAAGCTTTCTTT	CASSLIMNTEAFF
few	TRBV28	NA	TRBJ2-3	14	TGTGCCAGCAGTTTGGGAGTCATTAAGGATACGCAGTATTTT	CASSLGVIKDTQYF
NA	TRBV24-1	NA	TRBJ1-1	15	TGTGCCACCAGTGATTCCAGTCTCATGAACACTGAAGCTTTCTTT	CATSDSSLMNTEAFF
NA	TRBV3-1/TRBV3-2	TRBD1	TRBJ2-7	14	TGTGCCAGCAGCCTCTGGGACAGGGGATACGAGCAGTACTTC	CASSLWDRGYEQYF
NA	TRBV18	TRBD1	TRBJ1-5	17	TGTGCCAGCTCACCTTTCGGACAGGGGGGAGGCAATCAGCCCCAGCATTTT	CASSPFGQGGGNQPQHF
NA	TRBV6-5	NA	TRBJ1-2	13	TGTGCCAGCAGTTACTCGGAGGAGCGTGGCTACACCTTC	CASSYSEERGYTF
NA	TRBV10-3	NA	TRBJ1-3	13	TGTGCCATCAGTCAGGGGTCTGGAAACACCATATATTTT	CAISQGSGNTIYF
few	TRBV11-2	TRBD2	TRBJ2-3	17	TGTGCCAGCAGCTTAGATCGACTAGCGGAGGACACAGATACGCAGTATTTT	CASSLDRLAEDTDTQYF
NA	TRBV6-5	NA	TRBJ1-6	16	TGTGCCAGCAGTTCGGGGGGGCAAGTTGACAATTCACCCCTCCACTTT	CASSSGGQVDNSPLHF
NA	TRBV9	NA	TRBJ2-6	16	TGTGCCAGCAGCCCGAGAGTCTCCGCTGGGGCCAACGTCCTGACTTTC	CASSPRVSAGANVLTF
NA	TRBV6-5	NA	TRBJ2-3	14	TGTGCCAGCAAAAAAGGGGCGAACACAGATACGCAGTATTTT	CASKKGANTDTQYF
NA	TRBV5-1	TRBD1	TRBJ2-3	16	TGCGCCAGCAGCTACGTTACAGGGGGTAGCACAGATACGCAGTATTTT	CASSYVTGGSTDTQYF
NA	TRBV2	NA	TRBJ2-7	11	TGTGCCAGCAGTCTCTCCTACGAGCAGTACTTC	CASSLSYEQYF
NA	TRBV11-2	TRBD2	TRBJ2-1	15	TGTGCCAGCAGCTCCTGGACTAGCGGGGACAATGAGCAGTTCTTC	CASSSWTSGDNEQFF
NA	TRBV4-3	TRBD1	TRBJ1-1	14	TGCGCCAGCAGCCAAGGACAGGGAGGAGCTGAAGCTTTCTTT	CASSQGQGGAEAFF
NA	TRBV3-1/TRBV3-2	NA	TRBJ1-3	15	TGTGCCAGCAGCTCAAGGGGCCACTCTGGAAACACCATATATTTT	CASSSRGHSGNTIYF
few	TRBV7-9	NA	TRBJ2-5	15	TGTGCCAGCAGCTTAGCTCGACAGACCCAAGAGACCCAGTACTTC	CASSLARQTQETQYF
NA	TRBV28	TRBD2	TRBJ2-5	14	TGTGCCAGCATCCCAGCGGGGGGTCGAGAGACCCAGTACTTC	CASIPAGGRETQYF
NA	TRBV21-1	NA	TRBJ1-2	15	TGTGCCAGCAGCAAAGGTCAGGACAGATTCTATGGCTACACCTTC	CASSKGQDRFYGYTF
NA	TRBV6-5	NA	TRBJ1-1	12	TGTGCCAGCAGTTCAGTGAACACTGAAGCTTTCTTT	CASSSVNTEAFF
NA	TRBV5-4	NA	TRBJ2-4	14	TGTGCCAGCAGCTTGGGGGGCGTCAAAAACATTCAGTACTTC	CASSLGGVKNIQYF
NA	TRBV30	TRBD1	TRBJ1-2	14	TGTGCCTGGAGCGAGACAGGGATCCACTATGGCTACACCTTC	CAWSETGIHYGYTF
NA	TRBV30	NA	TRBJ2-3	13	TGTGCCTGGAGTCAGGGGACCTTAGATACGCAGTATTTT	CAWSQGTLDTQYF
NA	TRBV10-3	TRBD1	TRBJ1-2	16	TGTGCCATCAGTGAGTCAGGAACAGGGGGCGTAGATGGCTACACCTTC	CAISESGTGGVDGYTF
once	TRBV5-4	NA	TRBJ1-1	15	TGTGCCAGCAGACCCGGAGGGCGGCGGAACACTGAAGCTTTCTTT	CASRPGGRRNTEAFF
NA	TRBV6-4	TRBD2	TRBJ2-7	14	TGTGCCAGCAGTGAGGGAGGGGCGGGCTACGAGCAGTACTTC	CASSEGGAGYEQYF
once	TRBV7-2	NA	TRBJ2-7	15	TGTGCCAGCAGTCAAGCAGTGGGGGGTACCTACGAGCAGTACTTC	CASSQAVGGTYEQYF
NA	TRBV5-1	NA	TRBJ1-5	15	TGCGCCAGCAGCTTGGGGGGAGCTCGCAATCAGCCCCAGCATTTT	CASSLGGARNQPQHF
few	TRBV9	NA	TRBJ1-1	13	TGTGCCAGCAGCGGAAATCCGGGGGAGGAAGCTTTCTTT	CASSGNPGEEAFF
NA	TRBV7-9	NA	TRBJ1-4	13	TGTGCCAGCTCCGGGACACTGAATGAAAAACTGTTTTTT	CASSGTLNEKLFF
NA	TRBV29-1	NA	TRBJ2-4	10	TGCAGCGCCGGAGAAAACATTCAGTACTTC	CSAGENIQYF
NA	TRBV29-1	NA	TRBJ2-7	14	TGCAGCGCCCTACAGGGATCCAACTCCTACGAGCAGTACTTC	CSALQGSNSYEQYF
NA	TRBV7-6	TRBD2	TRBJ2-1	16	TGTGCCAGCAGCTTAGAGTCCGCGGGGGGGCTTAGGGAGCAGTTCTTC	CASSLESAGGLREQFF
many	TRBV2	NA	TRBJ1-2	16	TGTGCCAGCAGGGACCTAGGCGGGGGTACTAACTATGGCTACACCTTC	CASRDLGGGTNYGYTF
NA	TRBV5-1	TRBD1	TRBJ1-1	15	TGCGCCAGCAGCCCTAGGACAGGGGGGAACACTGAAGCTTTCTTT	CASSPRTGGNTEAFF
NA	TRBV28	TRBD1	TRBJ1-2	16	TGTGCCAGCAGTTCCCCGGGGACAGGTGGTAACTATGGCTACACCTTC	CASSSPGTGGNYGYTF
NA	TRBV19	TRBD1	TRBJ1-1	13	TGTGCCAGTAGTAATGAGGGGGCCACTGAAGCTTTCTTT	CASSNEGATEAFF
NA	TRBV5-5	TRBD1	TRBJ1-1	15	TGTGCCAGCAGCTTGAATACAGGGGACCTCACTGAAGCTTTCTTT	CASSLNTGDLTEAFF
NA	TRBV19	TRBD1	TRBJ2-3	13	TGTGCCACGAACAGGGGGCGAACAGATACGCAGTATTTT	CATNRGRTDTQYF
NA	TRBV28	NA	TRBJ1-3	19	TGTGCCAGCAGTTTATCATTACTGTCCGTCGCTGGCTCTGGAAACACCATATATTTT	CASSLSLLSVAGSGNTIYF
few	TRBV19	TRBD2	TRBJ2-5	14	TGTGCCAGTAGTATATCGGGAGGGGCCGAGACCCAGTACTTC	CASSISGGAETQYF